One sample yielded the 28 T cell receptor beta chains listed below, sequenced in a study of cytomegalovirus exposure and HLA in healthy donors (dated by TCRdb to the late 2010s). Libraries came from the immunoSEQ multiplex PCR assay. TCRdb took over this immuneACCESS table, retaining in-frame rearrangements with V and J assigned. Such tables are incomplete; in checked studies, under half of the missing clones stem from an unresolved V gene, and the remainder is unexplained. This sample has about 78,000 clones in its table, and 90% to 96% of those were observed once. The ten largest make up about 1.6% of the sample. Sequencing was carried out using PBMCs. These receptors all come from a man in his late teens or twenties in good health and CMV-seropositive.

The chain couples TRBV27 to TRBJ2-3; 9 nucleotides match TRBD2. Germline V gives CDR1 MNHEY, CDR2 SMNVEV (reference sequence). The CDR3 has 17 residues. Germline trimming cut 5 bases from V and 0 bases from J; bases unmatched to any gene: 9. The CDR3 reads CASSVQTSGPSTDTQYF. As DNA, the CDR3 is TGTGCCAGCAGTGTCCAGACTAGCGGTCCTAGCACAGATACGCAGTATTTT.

This chain connects TRBV5-6 to TRBJ1-4; D is undetermined. The V end was cut by 3 bases, the J end by 8 bases, with 14 bases between. Germline V CDR1 and CDR2: SGHDT, YYEEEE. CDR3 length equals 14 residues. The CDR3 region has the DNA TGTGCCAGCAGCTCCACGGGGTATAACGAAAAACTGTTTTTT. It is translated as CASSSTGYNEKLFF.

The rearrangement joins TRBV27 to TRBJ1-1; TRBD1 aligns across 8 bases. CDR1 is MNHEY and CDR2 is SMNVEV in the germline V gene (reference sequence). This CDR3 is built from 15 residues. V gave up 4 bases and J gave up 5 bases; unmatched junction bases: 9. The CDR3 DNA is TGTGCCAGCAGTTCCCCGGACAGGGTTCGGACTGAAGCTTTCTTT. This codes for CASSSPDRVRTEAFF.

The CDR3 bases are TGTGCCAGTAGCCCAGTGTATAGCAATCAGCCCCAGCATTTT. Encoded protein: CASSPVYSNQPQHF. The chain carries TRBV19 and TRBJ1-5; D unclear. This CDR3 spans 14 amino acids. Germline-derived CDR1 and CDR2 are LNHDA and SQIVND (reference sequence). The V and J ends lost 6 bases and 0 bases respectively, with 9 bases between them.

This chain joins TRBV28 and TRBJ1-2, with D perhaps matching TRBD1 (6 bases). The ends were cut back, 5 bases at V and 4 bases at J, with 17 bases in the middle. Germline V gene data show CDR1 as MDHEN and CDR2 as SYDVKM. This CDR3 comprises 15 residues. In DNA, the CDR3 is TGTGCCAGCAGTATTGGGGGCAGGGCGCCCTATGGCTACACCTTC. Translating it yields CASSIGGRAPYGYTF.

The CDR3 sequence: CASTSAGSGFYGYTF. The DNA of the CDR3 is TGTGCCAGCACGAGTGCGGGTTCGGGATTCTATGGCTACACCTTC. This sequence joins TRBV2 and TRBJ1-2; D is undetermined. This CDR3 is 15 amino acids long. Germline V gives CDR1 SNHLY, CDR2 FYNNEI. Trimming pared 7 bases from V and 4 bases from J, leaving 19 bases between.

The chain couples TRBV5-1 to TRBJ2-1; possible D gene TRBD2, 6 bases. V lost 0 bases and J 5 bases, leaving 15 bases between the germline ends. Germline CDR1 SGHRS, CDR2 YFSETQ. The CDR3 is 16 residues long. The CDR3 DNA reads as TGCGCCAGCAGCTTGGAACGGGAGCACGGCGACAATGAGCAGTTCTTC. Translating it yields CASSLEREHGDNEQFF.

This chain links TRBV6-6 with TRBJ2-1, with TRBD2 identical over 11 bases. The junction had 8 bases not matched to a gene; V was cut back by 4 bases and J by 6 bases. Germline CDR1 reads MNHNY; CDR2 reads SVGAGI (reference sequence). The CDR3 runs to 16 residues. The chain's CDR3 is CASSSQRLAGRNEQFF. The DNA for the CDR3 is TGTGCCAGCAGTTCCCAAAGACTAGCGGGACGCAATGAGCAGTTCTTC.

The chain links TRBV5-5 to TRBJ1-1, with D unresolved. CDR3 length: 11 residues. The germline V gene has CDR1 SGHKS and CDR2 YYEKEE (reference sequence). V was clipped by 0 bases and J by 9 bases, with 6 bases between them. The DNA for the CDR3 is TGTGCCAGCAGCTTGGCCGGGAAAGCTTTCTTT. Translated, it gives CASSLAGKAFF.

This clone was observed once. The chain carries TRBV5-4 and TRBJ2-1, with 7 bases that match TRBD2. This CDR3 contains 12 residues. The V gene end was trimmed by 6 bases and the J gene end by 10 bases; junction bases not matched to a gene: 7. The germline V gene has CDR1 SGHNT and CDR2 YYREEE (reference sequence). The CDR3 sequence: CASKREVGEQFF. The CDR3 region has the DNA TGTGCCAGCAAACGGGAGGTAGGCGAGCAGTTCTTC.

The rearrangement uses TRBV10-3 and TRBJ2-1, with TRBD1 identical over 9 bases. V gave up 7 bases and J gave up 7 bases; unmatched junction bases: 5. Germline V gene sequence: CDR1 ENHRY, CDR2 SYGVKD. The length of the CDR3 is 13 residues. CDR3 region: CAITGDRANEQFF. DNA of the CDR3: TGTGCCATCACCGGGGACAGGGCGAATGAGCAGTTCTTC.

This clone appeared once. Germline and junction disagree at one end, which may indicate a read error. V is TRBV23-1 and J is TRBJ2-2, with 8 bases matching TRBD2. TRBV23-1 is assigned to the ORF class and has an uncertain function. This CDR3 is 19 amino acids long. This CDR3 reads CASNQERSRLALTTGELFF. CDR3 in DNA: TGCGCCAGCAATCAAGAGAGATCCAGACTAGCGCTAACCACCGGGGAGCTGTTTTTT.

This rearrangement joins TRBV6-5 to TRBJ2-7; the match to TRBD1 covers 8 bases. The CDR3 contains 16 residues. The ends lost 0 bases at V and 0 bases at J; junction bases unmatched: 4. CDR1 MNHEY and CDR2 SVGAGI come from the germline V gene. The CDR3 spells CASSYSTGAISYEQYF. In nucleotides, the CDR3 is TGTGCCAGCAGTTACTCGACAGGGGCTATCTCCTACGAGCAGTACTTC.

The chain joins TRBV6-5 to TRBJ1-2; possibly TRBD1 for D (5 bases). CDR1 is MNHEY, CDR2 SVGAGI, per germline. The CDR3 contains 11 residues. V was trimmed by 6 bases and J by 7 bases, leaving 9 bases between them. The CDR3 sequence: CASSQGVGYTF. For the CDR3, the DNA is TGTGCCAGCAGCCAAGGGGTTGGCTACACCTTC.

The chain couples TRBV12-5 to TRBJ2-1; the match to TRBD2 covers 10 bases. The CDR3 has 17 amino acids. The germline gives CDR1 LGHNT, CDR2 FRNRAP. J was trimmed by 4 bases and V by 1 base; bases with no gene match: 7. The CDR3 sequence: CASGLDRTSGIYNEQFF. CDR3 nucleotides: TGTGCTAGTGGTTTGGATCGGACTAGCGGAATTTACAATGAGCAGTTCTTC.

For this clone: This sample includes further DNA sequences coding for the same CDR3. The chain couples TRBV11-2 to TRBJ2-7, with 9 bases matching TRBD1. The CDR3 extends over 14 amino acids. Germline-derived CDR1 and CDR2 are SGHAT and FQNNGV. V shed 1 base, J shed 2 bases, and the junction held 0 bases outside the gene matches. CDR3 DNA: TGTGCCAGCAGCTTAGGACAGGGGGCCTACGAGCAGTACTTC. This gives the protein CASSLGQGAYEQYF. The whole variable domain, filled in from reference TRBV11-2 and TRBJ2-7, reads EAGVAQSPRYKIIEKRQSVAFWCNPISGHATLYWYQQILGQGPKLLIQFQNNGVVDDSQLPKDRFSAERLKGVDSTLKIQPAKLEDSAVYLCASSLGQGAYEQYFGPGTRLTVT.

The chain employs TRBV2 and TRBJ1-2; 7 bases are a match to TRBD1. The CDR3 length is 14 residues. The germline V gene has CDR1 SNHLY and CDR2 FYNNEI. V lost 8 bases, J lost 8 bases, and 14 bases stayed unmatched. CDR3 loop: CASYEVEGAGGYTF. The DNA for the CDR3 is TGTGCCAGCTACGAGGTCGAGGGGGCGGGGGGCTACACCTTC.

The chain carries TRBV9 and TRBJ2-1, with 9 bases that match TRBD2. The CDR3 has 16 amino acids. V lost 4 bases, J lost 9 bases, and 14 bases stayed unmatched. Germline values: CDR1 SGDLS, CDR2 YYNGEE. The CDR3 bases are TGTGCCAGCAGCCTCCTTGGGGCGGGAGGGCCGGGTGAGCAGTTCTTC. This sequence encodes CASSLLGAGGPGEQFF. The complete variable domain, with remaining parts taken from reference TRBV9 and TRBJ2-1, reads DSGVTQTPKHLITATGQRVTLRCSPRSGDLSVYWYQQSLDQGLQFLIQYYNGEERAKGNILERFSAQQFPDLHSELNLSSLELGDSALYFCASSLLGAGGPGEQFFGPGTRLTVL.

The V call is TRBV29-1, the J call TRBJ2-4, with TRBD1 matching 7 bases. The CDR3 has 17 residues. Germline-derived CDR1 and CDR2 are SQVTM and ANQGSEA. The trim removed 4 bases at V and 1 base at J, leaving 13 bases unmatched. This CDR3 reads CSVVTGWNLEAKNIQYF. The DNA for the CDR3 is TGCAGCGTTGTGACAGGGTGGAACCTGGAGGCCAAAAACATTCAGTACTTC.

This chain links TRBV7-2 with TRBJ1-5, with 8 bases identical to TRBD1. The length of the CDR3 is 14 residues. Trimming removed 4 bases from V and 4 bases from J; junction bases left unmatched: 3. Per germline, CDR1 SGHTA and CDR2 FQGNSA. For the CDR3, the DNA is TGTGCCAGCAGCTCCGACAGGGGAAATCAGCCCCAGCATTTT. The encoded protein is CASSSDRGNQPQHF.

The chain's CDR3 is CASGREEGTEAFF. As DNA, the CDR3 is TGTGCTAGTGGCCGTGAGGAGGGCACTGAAGCTTTCTTT. J is TRBJ1-1 and V is TRBV12-5; D not certain. There are 13 residues in the CDR3. From germline, CDR1 is LGHNT and CDR2 FRNRAP. Trimming pared 6 bases from V and 4 bases from J, leaving 12 bases between.

The CDR3: CASGLGLQYNEQFF. CDR3 sequence (DNA): TGTGCCAGTGGGCTTGGACTACAGTACAATGAGCAGTTCTTC. The chain employs TRBV19 and TRBJ2-1; possibly TRBD2 for D (6 bases). Germline V gene data show CDR1 as LNHDA and CDR2 as SQIVND (reference sequence). V was pared by 8 bases and J by 4 bases, with 15 bases between. This CDR3 region has 14 residues.

In this sample, this clone turned up once. CDR3 DNA: TGTGCCAGCTCACCGTCAGGGGCTGATGGCACTGAAGCTTTCTTT. This encodes CASSPSGADGTEAFF. The rearrangement uses TRBV18 and TRBJ1-1; TRBD1 is a possible D gene (6 bases). The CDR3 sequence is 15 residues long. The V gene's germline CDR1 is KGHSH and CDR2 LQKENI. Trimming shortened V by 3 bases and J by 4 bases, and 15 bases separated the two germline ends.

The chain is built from TRBV7-8 and TRBJ2-1; no reliable D call. The length of the CDR3 is 18 residues. V dropped 3 bases and J dropped 4 bases, with 22 bases sitting between them. Germline assignment: CDR1 SGHVS and CDR2 FQNEAQ. As DNA, the CDR3 is TGTGCCAGCAGCTTGAGAGAAGTCTCTCTCTCGGAGTACAATGAGCAGTTCTTC. Its translation: CASSLREVSLSEYNEQFF.

The chain combines TRBV19 with TRBJ2-1, with D possibly matching TRBD1 (5 bases). Per germline, CDR1 LNHDA and CDR2 SQIVND (reference sequence). The CDR3 sequence is 14 residues long. Trimming left V 7 bases short and J 4 bases short, with 14 bases between. CDR3 loop: CASTYGAEYNEQFF. The CDR3 region has the DNA TGTGCCAGTACCTATGGGGCGGAGTACAATGAGCAGTTCTTC.

The chain combines TRBV11-3 with TRBJ2-7; 8 nucleotides line up with TRBD2. J gave up 0 bases and V 5 bases, and 9 bases lay outside the gene matches. Germline V CDR1 and CDR2: SGHNT, YENEEA. CDR3 length equals 16 residues. The CDR3 sequence is CASSEDQRGISYEQYF. Written as DNA, the CDR3 is TGTGCCAGCAGCGAAGATCAGCGGGGGATCTCCTACGAGCAGTACTTC. Filled out from reference TRBV11-3 and TRBJ2-7, the complete variable domain reads EAGVVQSPRYKIIEKKQPVAFWCNPISGHNTLYWYLQNLGQGPELLIRYENEEAVDDSQLPKDRFSAERLKGVDSTLKIQPAELGDSAVYLCASSEDQRGISYEQYFGPGTRLTVT.

V gene TRBV5-4 combines with J gene TRBJ2-5; 14 bases match TRBD2. The germline gives CDR1 SGHNT, CDR2 YYREEE (reference sequence). The junction had 6 bases not matched to a gene; V was cut back by 3 bases and J by 5 bases. The CDR3 has 16 residues. Here the CDR3 reads CASSSGTSGSWETQYF. For the CDR3, the DNA is TGTGCCAGCAGCTCCGGGACTAGCGGGAGTTGGGAGACCCAGTACTTC.

The chain employs TRBV30 and TRBJ1-4; D is unresolved. The CDR3 contains 14 residues. Trimming pared 0 bases from V and 7 bases from J, leaving 12 bases between. Germline CDR1 and CDR2: GTSNPN and SVGIG (reference sequence). This CDR3 is CAWSVRREFEKLFF. The CDR3 DNA sequence: TGTGCCTGGAGTGTACGTAGAGAATTTGAAAAACTGTTTTTT. Filled out from reference TRBV30 and TRBJ1-4, the complete variable domain reads SQTIHQWPATLVQPVGSPLSLECTVEGTSNPNLYWYRQAAGRGLQLLFYSVGIGQISSEVPQNLSASRPQDRQFILSSKKLLLSDSGFYLCAWSVRREFEKLFFGSGTQLSVL.